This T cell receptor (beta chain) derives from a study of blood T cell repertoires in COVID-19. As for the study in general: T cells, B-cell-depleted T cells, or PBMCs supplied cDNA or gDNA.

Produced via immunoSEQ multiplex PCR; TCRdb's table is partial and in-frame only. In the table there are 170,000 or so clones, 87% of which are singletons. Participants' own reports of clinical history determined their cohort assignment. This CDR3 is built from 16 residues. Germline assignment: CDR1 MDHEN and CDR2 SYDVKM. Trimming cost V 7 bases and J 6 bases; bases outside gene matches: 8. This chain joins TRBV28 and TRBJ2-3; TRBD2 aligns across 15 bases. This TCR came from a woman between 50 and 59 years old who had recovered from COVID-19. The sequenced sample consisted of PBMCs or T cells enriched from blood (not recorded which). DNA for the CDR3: TGTGCCAGCAACCACCCCGGGACTAGCGGGAGGGATACGCAGTATTTT. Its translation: CASNHPGTSGRDTQYF.